Listed here are 19 T cell receptor beta chains from one sample, sequenced in a study of T cell repertoires in cytomegalovirus infection. One entry per CDR3 protein results from TCRdb running MiXCR on the reads. The repertoire holds approximately 83,000 distinct CDR3 sequences, with 20% to 30% as singletons. Antigens of these TCRs are unknown. Sequences were derived from CD8+ T cells from cultured PBMCs, sampled from culture after CMV antigen stimulation. These TCRs come from a human donor in good health (CMV status not recorded). Some clones in this sample may be carry-over from other donors' samples.

This clonotype was observed at least ten times. The chain recombines TRBV6-2 or TRBV6-3 with TRBJ1-2, with D unclear. CDR3 size: 13 residues. V lost 5 bases to trimming and J lost 4 bases, with 11 bases between them. Germline V gene data show CDR1 as MNHEY and CDR2 as SVGEGT. Written as DNA, the CDR3 is TGTGCCAGCAGTGCCGGGGAAACCTATGGCTACACCTTC. Its translation: CASSAGETYGYTF.

The rearrangement uses TRBV6-6 and TRBJ2-1; 12 bases line up with TRBD1. The V segment lost 5 bases and the J segment 8 bases; nucleotides outside the gene matches: 7. CDR3 length: 15 amino acids. Germline assignment: CDR1 MNHNY and CDR2 SVGAGI (reference sequence). The CDR3 DNA is TGTGCCAGCAGTCCGGGACAGGGGGCTAAGTATGAGCAGTTCTTC. Translated: CASSPGQGAKYEQFF.

The chain employs TRBV7-9 and TRBJ2-1, with 15 bases aligning to TRBD2. Trimming took 4 bases from V and 1 from J; bases not matched to a gene: 2. Germline lookup yields CDR1 SEHNR and CDR2 FQNEAQ (reference sequence). There are 17 residues in the CDR3. The DNA of the CDR3 is TGTGCCAGCAGCTCTGGACTAGCGGGAGGGTCCTACAATGAGCAGTTCTTC. This gives the protein CASSSGLAGGSYNEQFF.

There are a few counts of this clonotype. V gene TRBV4-3 combines with J gene TRBJ1-4; perhaps TRBD1 as D (6 bases). V gave up 1 base and J gave up 4 bases, with 22 bases separating them. The CDR3 consists of 19 residues. Germline V gives CDR1 LGHNA, CDR2 YSLEER. The CDR3 DNA is TGCGCCAGCAGCCAAGCATATGTCTACAGGGAAGAGAGTAATGAAAAACTGTTTTTT. It codes for CASSQAYVYREESNEKLFF.

This chain connects TRBV3-1 to TRBJ2-3; weak D call: TRBD1 (5 bases). The V end lost 0 bases, the J end lost 3 bases, and 7 bases lay between the germline ends. The CDR3 has 14 amino acids. The V gene's germline CDR1 is LGHDT and CDR2 YNNKEL (reference sequence). CDR3 bases: TGTGCCAGCAGCCAAGACAGGGCTACAGATACGCAGTATTTT. Amino acid sequence: CASSQDRATDTQYF.

Comment on this clonotype: This may arise from a read error, as a much more abundant clone is one base away. The chain uses TRBV4-3 and TRBJ2-1, with D maybe TRBD2 (6 bases). CDR3 size: 17 residues. Trimming stripped 4 bases from V and 8 bases from J, with 24 bases between. CDR1 LGHNA and CDR2 YSLEER come from the germline V gene. CDR3 nucleotide sequence: TGCGCCAGCAGCCCGAGCCAGGAGGGTTGGGTTATGCATGAGCAGTTCTTC. It yields the protein CASSPSQEGWVMHEQFF.

The table lists this clonotype with many counts. The chain couples TRBV12-3 or TRBV12-4 to TRBJ1-1; no firm D call. There are 14 residues in the CDR3. V shed 0 bases and J shed 2 bases, with 7 bases lying between them. The CDR3 DNA follows: TGTGCCAGCAGTTTAGCAGCTGACAACACTGAAGCTTTCTTT. Its translation is CASSLAADNTEAFF.

The genes are TRBV5-4 and TRBJ1-1, with unresolved D. V lost 1 base and J lost 2, with 9 bases in between. The CDR3 is made up of 14 amino acids. Germline assignment: CDR1 SGHNT and CDR2 YYREEE (reference sequence). The CDR3: CASSLTSANTEAFF. CDR3 nucleotide sequence: TGTGCCAGCAGCTTGACTTCCGCTAACACTGAAGCTTTCTTT.

In its sample, this clonotype was seen a few times. The rearrangement uses TRBV29-1 and TRBJ1-2; D is perhaps TRBD1 (6 bases). Trimming cost V 7 bases and J 4 bases, with 13 bases left between them. Germline assignment: CDR1 SQVTM and CDR2 ANQGSEA. This CDR3 spans 12 amino acids. This CDR3 reads CSAPVRGYGYTF. The CDR3 DNA follows: TGCAGCGCCCCGGTCAGGGGCTATGGCTACACCTTC.

Ten or more counts support this clonotype. V is TRBV5-6 and J is TRBJ1-1, with TRBD1 identical over 7 bases. The CDR3 is made up of 16 amino acids. Looked up from germline, CDR1 is SGHDT and CDR2 is YYEEEE. The junction had 9 bases not matched to a gene; V was cut back by 4 bases and J by 0 bases. In DNA form, the CDR3 reads TGTGCCAGCAGCCTATGGATGGACAGGTTGAACACTGAAGCTTTCTTT. It is translated as CASSLWMDRLNTEAFF. The full variable domain, with the rest looked up from reference TRBV5-6 and TRBJ1-1, is DAGVTQSPTHLIKTRGQQVTLRCSPKSGHDTVSWYQQALGQGPQFIFQYYEEEERQRGNFPDRFSGHQFPNYSSELNVNALLLGDSALYLCASSLWMDRLNTEAFFGQGTRLTVV.

This clonotype has a handful of counts. This CDR3 is CASSPTEVYEQYF. As DNA, the CDR3 is TGTGCCAGCAGCCCCACCGAAGTGTACGAGCAGTACTTC. The rearrangement uses TRBV7-9 and TRBJ2-7; D unclear. This CDR3 has 13 residues. The germline V gene encodes CDR1 SEHNR and CDR2 FQNEAQ (reference sequence). The V gene lost 5 bases and the J gene lost 4 bases, with 12 bases spanning the gap.

This sequence joins TRBV5-6 and TRBJ2-7; 7 bases are a match to TRBD1. Trimming cost V 1 base and J 3 bases; bases outside gene matches: 10. Germline CDR1 is SGHDT and CDR2 is YYEEEE. The CDR3 is made up of 16 amino acids. DNA of the CDR3: TGTGCCAGCAGCTTGTCAACAGGGGCCTTACTCTACGAGCAGTACTTC. Encoded protein: CASSLSTGALLYEQYF.

The V gene is TRBV19, the J gene TRBJ1-1; no definite D call. The V gene's germline CDR1 is LNHDA and CDR2 SQIVND (reference sequence). The CDR3 totals 11 residues. Trimming pared 5 bases from V and 1 base from J, leaving 2 bases between. The CDR3 is CASSWNTEAFF. The CDR3 nucleotides are TGTGCCAGTAGTTGGAACACTGAAGCTTTCTTT.

This clonotype was counted a few times. The chain combines TRBV27 with TRBJ1-6, with 7 bases aligning to TRBD1. The germline V gene encodes CDR1 MNHEY and CDR2 SMNVEV (reference sequence). V gave up 5 bases and J gave up 5 bases; unmatched junction bases: 3. This CDR3 is built from 14 residues. The CDR3 here is CASSPQGNNSPLHF. CDR3 nucleotides: TGTGCCAGCAGTCCACAGGGGAATAATTCACCCCTCCACTTT.

This rearrangement joins TRBV19 to TRBJ2-7; TRBD1 aligns across 9 bases. V shed 5 bases, J shed 3 bases, and the junction held 2 bases outside the gene matches. The CDR3 runs to 13 residues. The germline V gene has CDR1 LNHDA and CDR2 SQIVND (reference sequence). CDR3 in amino acids: CASSPTGGYEQYF. The DNA for the CDR3 is TGTGCCAGTAGTCCGACAGGGGGCTACGAGCAGTACTTC.

With respect to this clonotype: A much more abundant neighbour one base away suggests this may be a read error. The chain joins TRBV7-9 to TRBJ2-2, with D hard to call. The V gene lost 1 base and the J gene lost 6 bases, with 3 bases spanning the gap. Germline CDR1 and CDR2: SEHNR and FQNEAQ (reference sequence). CDR3 size: 12 residues. CDR3 in amino acids: CASSLGSGELFF. In DNA form, the CDR3 reads TGTGCCAGCAGCTTAGGCTCCGGGGAGCTGTTTTTT. Based on the CDR3 plus reference TRBV7-9 and TRBJ2-2, the full variable domain is DTGVSQNPRHKITKRGQNVTFRCDPISEHNRLYWYRQTLGQGPEFLTYFQNEAQLEKSRLLSDRFSAERPKGSFSTLEIQRTEQGDSAMYLCASSLGSGELFFGEGSRLTVL.

This clonotype was counted at least ten times. The chain has TRBV15 and TRBJ2-7, with TRBD1 as a possible D gene (6 bases). CDR3 size: 16 residues. CDR1 and CDR2 from the germline V gene are LNHNV and YYDKDF (reference sequence). Trimming pared 0 bases from V and 5 bases from J, leaving 17 bases between. CDR3 protein: CATSRDFGRGWDEQYF. The DNA for the CDR3 is TGTGCCACCAGCAGAGATTTCGGCAGGGGTTGGGACGAGCAGTACTTC.

The table lists this clonotype with a few counts. The gene calls are TRBV5-6 and TRBJ1-1, with D unclear. V lost 2 bases and J lost 2, with 10 bases in between. The germline V gene encodes CDR1 SGHDT and CDR2 YYEEEE. The CDR3 is 14 residues long. The CDR3 loop reads CASSLGVPNTEAFF. CDR3 in DNA: TGTGCCAGCAGCTTAGGCGTCCCAAACACTGAAGCTTTCTTT.

The chain is built from TRBV9 and TRBJ1-2; TRBD1 matches at 12 bases. J was trimmed by 3 bases and V by 2 bases; bases with no gene match: 8. The germline V gene has CDR1 SGDLS and CDR2 YYNGEE. The CDR3 consists of 17 residues. CDR3 amino acids: CASSVSGTGGADYGYTF. CDR3 DNA sequence: TGTGCCAGCAGCGTTTCCGGGACAGGGGGCGCCGACTATGGCTACACCTTC.